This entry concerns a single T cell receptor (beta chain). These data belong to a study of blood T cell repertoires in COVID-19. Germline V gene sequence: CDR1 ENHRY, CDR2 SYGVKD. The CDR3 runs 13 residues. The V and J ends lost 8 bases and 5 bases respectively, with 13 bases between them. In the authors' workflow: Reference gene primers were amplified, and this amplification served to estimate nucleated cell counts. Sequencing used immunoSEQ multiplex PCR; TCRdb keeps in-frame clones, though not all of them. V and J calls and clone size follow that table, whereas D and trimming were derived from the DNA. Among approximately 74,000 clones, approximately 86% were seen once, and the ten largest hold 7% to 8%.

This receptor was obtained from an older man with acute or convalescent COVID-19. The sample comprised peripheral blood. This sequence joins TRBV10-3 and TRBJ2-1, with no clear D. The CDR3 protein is CAILSDSNNEQFF. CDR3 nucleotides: TGTGCCATCCTCTCTGACTCAAACAATGAGCAGTTCTTC.